The present T cell receptor beta chain was sequenced within a study of beta chain features in type 1 diabetes (dated by TCRdb to the late 2010s). Background for the entire study: No differences in mean age, gender distribution, total cell number or subset yield were found between patients and healthy donors. A total of roughly 99,000,000 sorted cells were examined across all samples, and the number of cells per subset was strongly correlated with RNA yield. In the study, TCRB repertoires of sorted circulating CD4+ T cell subsets from recently diagnosed type 1 diabetes patients were compared with those of matched healthy donors. Whereas all 30 or so donors provided naive and central memory subsets, regulatory and stem cell-like memory subsets were isolated from just 8 patients and about 8 healthy donors. Overall results and qualifications from the work: Only small numbers of individuals were included in the HLA sub-analyses, which left unresolved whether HLA type had any influence on TCRB rearrangement. Naive, central memory and regulatory TCRB repertoires appeared to be more alike among patients than among healthy donors. A moderate but significant shortening of TCRB CDR3 length was observed in type 1 diabetes patients in all four CD4+ subsets. PCR might favor shorter templates, but patient and control samples were amplified and corrected together, so any skew would affect both groups equally. Because cDNA rather than genomic DNA was sequenced, highly expressing activated cells could have been over-represented, although no difference in activation and CD3 levels was found between groups. At VDJ recombination sites, type 1 diabetes patients had fewer insertions and more deleted nucleotides, which implies abnormalities in thymic rearrangement.

All of the isolated RNA was reverse transcribed with the High Capacity cDNA Reverse Transcription Kit, so expressed TCRB transcripts were sequenced. Deep immunoSEQ sequencing was performed on naive, central memory and regulatory T cell samples, with an average of roughly 3.6 million total reads per sample. Sorted cells were lysed in RLT buffer and RNA was extracted with DNase-treated RNeasy Micro or Mini kits, depending on cell number. To prevent cross-contamination, every cell subset was processed on its own, while patient and healthy donor samples were processed together. The immunoSEQ multiplex PCR was used to amplify TCRB sequences from cDNA, yielding 87-bp fragments that span the CDR3 region. The amplicons were sequenced using the Illumina HiSeq platform. Per the original workflow: Synthetic template baselines were used to correct PCR bias computationally, reads within Hamming distance 2 were collapsed, and singletons that could not be merged were discarded. Reads were aligned to IMGT to assign V, D and J genes, CDR3 length, and insertions or deletions at six rearrangement sites. Clonotype counts were normalized to sorted cell number within each subset before computing true diversity and Gini coefficients with the tcR R package. The overlap coefficient, calculated on TCRB nucleotide sequences, was used to quantify repertoire sharing. As a proxy for the pre-selection repertoire, out-of-frame TCRB sequences from naive cells were analyzed. TCRdb took this table from immuneACCESS and kept in-frame rearrangements with V and J called. Such tables lack part of the clones; where checked against another copy, unresolved V genes explain under half of the gap, and the rest is unexplained. V and J calls plus clone size are reproduced from that table; the DNA served to infer D and trimming. In this sample the table shows 400,000 to 550,000 clones, about 10% of which occur a single time. The ten largest account for 0.035% to 0.05% of the sample.

From each donor, a single peripheral blood sample of about 110 mL on average was drawn into heparinised tubes. Naive, central memory, regulatory and stem cell-like memory CD4+ T cells were sorted on a BD FACSAria II using a panel including CD45RO, CCR7, CD25, CD127, CD95 and CD27. Every sorted population had a purity above 98%. Right away, PBMCs were isolated by Lymphoprep density gradient centrifugation and were stained directly, with no culture step. Samples were stained and sorted in pairs, with one healthy donor and one patient per experiment, so that batch effects were minimized. This clone was recorded a few times. This clone's antigen is unknown. Per-base qualities were not stored, and no clone one base away is much larger. Taken from the germline V gene, the CDR1 and CDR2 loops are MNHEY and SVGAGI. V loses 0 bases of germline sequence and J loses 7 bases, and the interval between the two ends is 15 bases. The CDR3 runs 15 residues from the cysteine to the phenylalanine. Only the CDR3 DNA is retained, 45 bases long and in frame from the first base.

The chain links TRBV6-5 with TRBJ1-2, with TRBD1 perhaps the D gene, on 5 matching bases. The sequenced sample consisted of naive CD4+ T cells from blood. The sample's cell subset or site, from its label and the paper: true naive CD4+ T cells. The receptor's source is a young woman in good health. The sequenced DNA: TGTGCCAGCAGTTACTCCACCAGGGTTAGGGGTGGCTACACCTTC. Its protein product is CASSYSTRVRGGYTF.